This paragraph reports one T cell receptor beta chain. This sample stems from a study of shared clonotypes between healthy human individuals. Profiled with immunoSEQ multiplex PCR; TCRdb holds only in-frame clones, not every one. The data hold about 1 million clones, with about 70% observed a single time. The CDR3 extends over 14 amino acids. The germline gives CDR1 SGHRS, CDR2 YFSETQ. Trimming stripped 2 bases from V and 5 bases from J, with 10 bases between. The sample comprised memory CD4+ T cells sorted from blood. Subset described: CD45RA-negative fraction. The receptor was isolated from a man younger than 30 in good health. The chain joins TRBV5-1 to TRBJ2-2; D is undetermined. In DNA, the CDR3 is TGCGCCAGCAGCTTACTCCGGGCGACCGGGGAGCTGTTTTTT. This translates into CASSLLRATGELFF.